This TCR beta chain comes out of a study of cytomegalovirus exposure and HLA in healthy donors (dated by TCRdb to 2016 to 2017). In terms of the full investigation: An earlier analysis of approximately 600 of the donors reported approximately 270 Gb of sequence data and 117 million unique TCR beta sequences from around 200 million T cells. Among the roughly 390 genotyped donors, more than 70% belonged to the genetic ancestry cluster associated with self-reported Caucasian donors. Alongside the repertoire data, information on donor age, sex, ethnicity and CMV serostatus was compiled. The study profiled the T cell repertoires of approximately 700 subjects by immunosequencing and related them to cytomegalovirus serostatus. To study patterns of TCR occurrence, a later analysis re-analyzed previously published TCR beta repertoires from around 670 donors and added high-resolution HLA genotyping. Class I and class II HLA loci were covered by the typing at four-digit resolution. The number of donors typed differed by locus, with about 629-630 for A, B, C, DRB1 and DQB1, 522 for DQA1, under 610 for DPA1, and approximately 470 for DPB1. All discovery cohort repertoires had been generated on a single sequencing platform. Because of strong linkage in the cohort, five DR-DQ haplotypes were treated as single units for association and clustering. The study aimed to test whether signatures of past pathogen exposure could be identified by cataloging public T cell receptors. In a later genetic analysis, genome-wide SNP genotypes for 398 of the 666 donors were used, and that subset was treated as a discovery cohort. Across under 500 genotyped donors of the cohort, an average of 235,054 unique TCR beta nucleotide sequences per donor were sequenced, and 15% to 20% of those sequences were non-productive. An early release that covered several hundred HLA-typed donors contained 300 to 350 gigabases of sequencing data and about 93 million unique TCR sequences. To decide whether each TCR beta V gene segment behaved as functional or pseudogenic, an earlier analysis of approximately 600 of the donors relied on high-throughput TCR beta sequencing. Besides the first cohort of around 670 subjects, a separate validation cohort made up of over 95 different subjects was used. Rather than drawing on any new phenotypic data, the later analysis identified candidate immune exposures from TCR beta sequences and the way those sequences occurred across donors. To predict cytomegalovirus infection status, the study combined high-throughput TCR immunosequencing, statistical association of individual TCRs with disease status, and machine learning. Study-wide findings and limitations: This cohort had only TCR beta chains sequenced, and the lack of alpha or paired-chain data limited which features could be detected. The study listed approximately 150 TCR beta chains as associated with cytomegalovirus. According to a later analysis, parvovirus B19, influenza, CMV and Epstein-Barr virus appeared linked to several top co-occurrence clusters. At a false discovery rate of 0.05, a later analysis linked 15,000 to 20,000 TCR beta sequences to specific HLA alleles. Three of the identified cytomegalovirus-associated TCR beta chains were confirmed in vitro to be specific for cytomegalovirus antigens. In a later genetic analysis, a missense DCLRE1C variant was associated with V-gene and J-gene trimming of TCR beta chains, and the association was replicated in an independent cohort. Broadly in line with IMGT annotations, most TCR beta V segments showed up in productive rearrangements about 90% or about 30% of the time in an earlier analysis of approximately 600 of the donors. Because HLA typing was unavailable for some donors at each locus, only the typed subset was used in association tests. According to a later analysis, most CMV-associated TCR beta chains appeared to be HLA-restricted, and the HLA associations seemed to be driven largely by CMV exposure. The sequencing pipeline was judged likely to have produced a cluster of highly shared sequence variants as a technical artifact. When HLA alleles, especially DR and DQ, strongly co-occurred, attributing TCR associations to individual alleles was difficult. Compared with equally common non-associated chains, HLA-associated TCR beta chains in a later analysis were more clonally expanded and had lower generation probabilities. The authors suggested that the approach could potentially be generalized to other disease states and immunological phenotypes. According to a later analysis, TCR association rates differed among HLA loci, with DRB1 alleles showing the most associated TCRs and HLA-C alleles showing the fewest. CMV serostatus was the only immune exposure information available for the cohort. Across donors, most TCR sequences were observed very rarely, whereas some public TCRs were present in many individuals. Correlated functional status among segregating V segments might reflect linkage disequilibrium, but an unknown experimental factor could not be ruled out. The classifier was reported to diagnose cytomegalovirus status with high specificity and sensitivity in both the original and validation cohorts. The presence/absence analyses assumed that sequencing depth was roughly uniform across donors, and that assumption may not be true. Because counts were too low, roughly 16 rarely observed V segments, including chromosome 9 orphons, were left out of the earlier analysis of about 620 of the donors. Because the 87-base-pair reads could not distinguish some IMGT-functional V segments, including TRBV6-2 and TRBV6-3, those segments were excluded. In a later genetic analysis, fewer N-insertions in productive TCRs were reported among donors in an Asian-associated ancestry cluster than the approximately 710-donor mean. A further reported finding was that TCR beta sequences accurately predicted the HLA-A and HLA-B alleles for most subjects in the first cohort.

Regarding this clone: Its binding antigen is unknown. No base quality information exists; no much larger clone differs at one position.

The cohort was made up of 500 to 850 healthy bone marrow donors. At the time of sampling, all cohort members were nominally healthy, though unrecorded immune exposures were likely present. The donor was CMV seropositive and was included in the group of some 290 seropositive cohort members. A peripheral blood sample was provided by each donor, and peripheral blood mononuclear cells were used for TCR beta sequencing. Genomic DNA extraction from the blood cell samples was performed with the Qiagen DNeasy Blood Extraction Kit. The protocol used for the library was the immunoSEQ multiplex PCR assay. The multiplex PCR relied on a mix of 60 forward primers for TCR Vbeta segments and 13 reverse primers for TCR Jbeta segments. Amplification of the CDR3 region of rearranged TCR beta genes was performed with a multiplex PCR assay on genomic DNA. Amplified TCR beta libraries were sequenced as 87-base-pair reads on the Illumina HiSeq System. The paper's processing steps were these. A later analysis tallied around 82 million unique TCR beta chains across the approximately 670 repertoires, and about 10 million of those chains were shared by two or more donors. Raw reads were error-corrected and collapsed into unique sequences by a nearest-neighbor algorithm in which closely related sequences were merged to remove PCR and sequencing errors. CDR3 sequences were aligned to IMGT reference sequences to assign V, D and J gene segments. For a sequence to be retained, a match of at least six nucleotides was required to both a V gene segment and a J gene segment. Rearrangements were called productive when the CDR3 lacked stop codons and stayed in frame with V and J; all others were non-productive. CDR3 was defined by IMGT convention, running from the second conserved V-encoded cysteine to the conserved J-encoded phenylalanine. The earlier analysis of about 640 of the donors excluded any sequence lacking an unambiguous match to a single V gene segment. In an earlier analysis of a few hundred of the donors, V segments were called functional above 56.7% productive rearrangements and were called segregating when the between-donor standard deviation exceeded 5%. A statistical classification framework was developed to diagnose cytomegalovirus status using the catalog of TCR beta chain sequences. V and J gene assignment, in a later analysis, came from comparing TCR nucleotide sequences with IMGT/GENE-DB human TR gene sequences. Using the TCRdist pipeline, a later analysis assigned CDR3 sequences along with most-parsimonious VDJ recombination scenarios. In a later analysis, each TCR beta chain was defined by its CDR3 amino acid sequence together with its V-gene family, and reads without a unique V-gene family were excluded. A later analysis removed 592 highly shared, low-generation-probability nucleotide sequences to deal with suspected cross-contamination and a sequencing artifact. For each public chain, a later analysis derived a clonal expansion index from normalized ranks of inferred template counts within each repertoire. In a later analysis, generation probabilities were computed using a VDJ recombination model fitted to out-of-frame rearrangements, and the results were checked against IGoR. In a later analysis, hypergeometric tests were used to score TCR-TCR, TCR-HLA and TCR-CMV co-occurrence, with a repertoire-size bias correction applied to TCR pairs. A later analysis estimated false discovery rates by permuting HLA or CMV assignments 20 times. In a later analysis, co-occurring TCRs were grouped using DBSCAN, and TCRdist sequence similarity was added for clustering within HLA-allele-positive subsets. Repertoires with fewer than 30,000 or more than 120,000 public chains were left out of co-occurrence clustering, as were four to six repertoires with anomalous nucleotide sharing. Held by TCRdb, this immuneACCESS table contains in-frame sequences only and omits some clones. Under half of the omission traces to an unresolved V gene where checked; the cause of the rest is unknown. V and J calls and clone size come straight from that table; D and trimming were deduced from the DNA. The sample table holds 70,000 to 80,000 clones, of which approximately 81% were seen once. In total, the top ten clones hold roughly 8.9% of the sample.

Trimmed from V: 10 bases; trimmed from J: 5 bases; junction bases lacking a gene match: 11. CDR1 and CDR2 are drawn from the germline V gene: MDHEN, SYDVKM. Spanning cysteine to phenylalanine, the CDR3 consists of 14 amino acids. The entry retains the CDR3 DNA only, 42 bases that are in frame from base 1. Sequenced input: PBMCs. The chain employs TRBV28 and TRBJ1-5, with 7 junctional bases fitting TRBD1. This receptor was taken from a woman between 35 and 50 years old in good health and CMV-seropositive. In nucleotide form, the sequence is TGTGCCATCATGGGACAGTCGGGGCATCAGCCCCAGCATTTT. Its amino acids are CAIMGQSGHQPQHF.